This TCR beta chain is from a study of T-cell reconstitution after alpha-beta-depleted transplantation in children. The ends lost 5 bases at V and 0 bases at J; junction bases unmatched: 10. Germline lookup yields CDR1 SGHRS and CDR2 YFSETQ. The CDR3 extends over 16 amino acids. Overall study findings and caveats: As was reported, about two months after transplant, alpha-beta T cells came from several hundred expanded graft clones. Newly made T cells mostly supplied T-cell counts and diversity one year after transplant. In some patients, recipient T cells and intrathymic progenitors surviving conditioning explained high day-60 diversity.

Preparing the TCRbeta library involved the use of unique molecular identifiers. TCRdb reprocessed the PCR reads via MiXCR and lists one record per CDR3 protein. The sample records 600,000 or so distinct CDR3 sequences, more than 20% being singletons. Details on this clonotype: Its antigen is as yet unknown.

This rearrangement joins TRBV5-1 to TRBJ1-1; 7 positions agree with TRBD1. The sample consisted of PBMCs, mostly from graft donor cells, taken 360 days after TCRalphabeta/CD19-depleted stem cell transplant. This TCR derives from a boy younger than two who had a stem cell transplant for acute myeloid leukemia, so the T cells may come from the graft donor. The DNA of the CDR3 is TGCGCCAGCAGTTCTAGGCAGGGGGTAATGAACACTGAAGCTTTCTTT. Protein: CASSSRQGVMNTEAFF.